A selection of T cell receptor beta chains follows, all from one sample in a study of blood T cell repertoires in COVID-19. The table came from immunoSEQ multiplex PCR; TCRdb's copy has only in-frame clones and leaves some out. The sample holds roughly 100,000 clones, roughly 92% seen once. Specimen: peripheral blood. Receptors were obtained from a woman in her fifties or sixties with COVID-19, enrolled during active disease. The CDR3 runs from the conserved cysteine through the conserved F or W. Each record gives: CDR3 protein, CDR3 DNA, J gene, V gene, clone size, D gene. The D gene is left open where the match is weak. Rows may omit the clone size; those that give it use once, few, many or a size class.

CDR3 protein: CASSEDRIYGYTF; CDR3 DNA: TGTGCCAGCAGTGAGGACAGAATCTATGGCTACACCTTC; J gene: TRBJ1-2; V gene: TRBV6-1; clone size: -; D gene: -
CDR3 protein: CASREYNSPLHF; CDR3 DNA: TGTGCCAGCAGGGAGTATAATTCACCCCTCCACTTT; J gene: TRBJ1-6; V gene: TRBV28; clone size: -; D gene: -
CDR3 protein: CASSSDGGTEAFF; CDR3 DNA: TGTGCCAGTAGTTCGGACGGGGGTACGGAAGCTTTCTTT; J gene: TRBJ1-1; V gene: TRBV19; clone size: -; D gene: -
CDR3 protein: CASSSGQGKFSGNTIYF; CDR3 DNA: TGTGCCAGCAGCTCCGGACAGGGCAAATTCTCTGGAAACACCATATATTTT; J gene: TRBJ1-3; V gene: TRBV11-3; clone size: -; D gene: TRBD1
CDR3 protein: CASSLGTGATDTQYF; CDR3 DNA: TGTGCCAGCAGCCTAGGGACAGGGGCCACAGATACGCAGTATTTT; J gene: TRBJ2-3; V gene: TRBV3-1/TRBV3-2; clone size: -; D gene: TRBD1
CDR3 protein: CAWDSGQGDTEAFF; CDR3 DNA: TGTGCCTGGGACTCGGGACAGGGGGACACTGAAGCTTTCTTT; J gene: TRBJ1-1; V gene: TRBV30; clone size: -; D gene: TRBD1
CDR3 protein: CASSATGRANEKLFF; CDR3 DNA: TGTGCCAGCAGTGCGACGGGGAGGGCTAATGAAAAACTGTTTTTT; J gene: TRBJ1-4; V gene: TRBV9; clone size: few; D gene: -
CDR3 protein: CAWTSSYNSPLHF; CDR3 DNA: TGTGCCTGGACTAGCTCCTATAATTCACCCCTCCACTTT; J gene: TRBJ1-6; V gene: TRBV30; clone size: -; D gene: -
CDR3 protein: CASSPQGRDTEAFF; CDR3 DNA: TGTGCCAGCTCACCACAGGGGAGGGACACTGAAGCTTTCTTT; J gene: TRBJ1-1; V gene: TRBV18; clone size: -; D gene: -
CDR3 protein: CASSLRVTLSMNTEAFF; CDR3 DNA: TGTGCCAGCAGCTTGCGGGTTACCTTAAGTATGAACACTGAAGCTTTCTTT; J gene: TRBJ1-1; V gene: TRBV5-8; clone size: -; D gene: -
CDR3 protein: CASRPLRDRGPPNYGYTF; CDR3 DNA: TGTGCCAGCAGACCCCTCCGGGACAGGGGGCCCCCTAACTATGGCTACACCTTC; J gene: TRBJ1-2; V gene: TRBV28; clone size: -; D gene: TRBD1
CDR3 protein: CASSQTGRNQPQHF; CDR3 DNA: TGTGCCAGCAGCCAGACAGGGAGGAATCAGCCCCAGCATTTT; J gene: TRBJ1-5; V gene: TRBV3-1/TRBV3-2; clone size: -; D gene: TRBD1
CDR3 protein: CATRSAKPYGYTF; CDR3 DNA: TGTGCCACCCGGTCTGCCAAACCCTATGGCTACACCTTC; J gene: TRBJ1-2; V gene: TRBV6-5; clone size: once; D gene: -
CDR3 protein: CASSQDGRREAFF; CDR3 DNA: TGCGCCAGCAGCCAAGATGGGCGCAGGGAAGCTTTCTTT; J gene: TRBJ1-1; V gene: TRBV4-1; clone size: -; D gene: -
CDR3 protein: CASGQGSQPQHF; CDR3 DNA: TGTGCCAGCGGACAGGGGAGTCAGCCCCAGCATTTT; J gene: TRBJ1-5; V gene: TRBV7-9; clone size: -; D gene: TRBD1
CDR3 protein: CASSIPLHEVYGYTF; CDR3 DNA: TGTGCCAGTAGTATCCCACTCCACGAGGTCTATGGCTACACCTTC; J gene: TRBJ1-2; V gene: TRBV19; clone size: once; D gene: -
CDR3 protein: CASSEALRIQPRNTIYF; CDR3 DNA: TGTGCCAGCAGTGAAGCGCTCCGCATACAGCCAAGAAACACCATATATTTT; J gene: TRBJ1-3; V gene: TRBV6-1; clone size: once; D gene: -
CDR3 protein: CASSHRQPGNTIYF; CDR3 DNA: TGCGCCAGCAGCCACCGACAGCCTGGAAACACCATATATTTT; J gene: TRBJ1-3; V gene: TRBV4-1; clone size: -; D gene: -
CDR3 protein: CASRPRDRGEKLFF; CDR3 DNA: TGTGCCAGCAGACCCCGGGACAGGGGGGAAAAACTGTTTTTT; J gene: TRBJ1-4; V gene: TRBV2; clone size: -; D gene: TRBD1
CDR3 protein: CASSLRGRVSPLHF; CDR3 DNA: TGTGCCAGCAGCTTAAGGGGTCGTGTTTCACCCCTCCACTTT; J gene: TRBJ1-6; V gene: TRBV11-2; clone size: -; D gene: -
CDR3 protein: CASSQDLGQNNQPQHF; CDR3 DNA: TGTGCCAGCAGCCAAGACTTGGGGCAGAACAATCAGCCCCAGCATTTT; J gene: TRBJ1-5; V gene: TRBV3-1/TRBV3-2; clone size: -; D gene: -
CDR3 protein: CASSPSILRYNEQFF; CDR3 DNA: TGTGCCAGCTCACCGTCAATCCTGCGGTACAATGAGCAGTTCTTC; J gene: TRBJ2-1; V gene: TRBV18; clone size: -; D gene: -
CDR3 protein: CASSPQTGTIYEQYF; CDR3 DNA: TGTGCCAGCAGCCCACAGACAGGGACAATATACGAGCAGTACTTC; J gene: TRBJ2-7; V gene: TRBV11-2; clone size: -; D gene: TRBD1
CDR3 protein: CASSPPGWDRGYGYTF; CDR3 DNA: TGTGCCAGCTCACCACCGGGCTGGGACAGGGGGTATGGCTACACCTTC; J gene: TRBJ1-2; V gene: TRBV18; clone size: -; D gene: TRBD1
CDR3 protein: CASSTGFHQPQHF; CDR3 DNA: TGTGCCAGCAGTACAGGGTTTCATCAGCCCCAGCATTTT; J gene: TRBJ1-5; V gene: TRBV12-3/TRBV12-4; clone size: -; D gene: -
CDR3 protein: CASSLGGSNYGYTF; CDR3 DNA: TGCGCCAGCAGCCTTGGAGGCAGTAATTATGGCTACACCTTC; J gene: TRBJ1-2; V gene: TRBV5-1; clone size: once; D gene: -
CDR3 protein: CAVRDRGLEQYF; CDR3 DNA: TGTGCCGTTCGGGACAGGGGGCTTGAGCAGTACTTC; J gene: TRBJ2-7; V gene: TRBV27; clone size: -; D gene: TRBD1
CDR3 protein: CASSLAGTNGYTF; CDR3 DNA: TGTGCCAGCAGCCTTGCCGGGACAAATGGCTACACCTTC; J gene: TRBJ1-2; V gene: TRBV7-9; clone size: -; D gene: -
CDR3 protein: CASSVTGELFF; CDR3 DNA: TGCGCCAGTTCGGTCACCGGGGAGCTGTTTTTT; J gene: TRBJ2-2; V gene: TRBV5-1; clone size: -; D gene: -
CDR3 protein: CASSLARGLAGNTDTQYF; CDR3 DNA: TGTGCCAGCAGCTTAGCGCGCGGACTAGCGGGGAACACAGATACGCAGTATTTT; J gene: TRBJ2-3; V gene: TRBV7-9; clone size: -; D gene: TRBD2
CDR3 protein: CASSEGGEDEKLFF; CDR3 DNA: TGTGCCAGCAGTGAAGGGGGGGAGGATGAAAAACTGTTTTTT; J gene: TRBJ1-4; V gene: TRBV28; clone size: -; D gene: -
CDR3 protein: CASSPTHGIYNEQFF; CDR3 DNA: TGTGCCAGCAGCCCGACCCACGGGATCTACAATGAGCAGTTCTTC; J gene: TRBJ2-1; V gene: TRBV7-3; clone size: -; D gene: -
CDR3 protein: CASSYSGQGAKVGYTF; CDR3 DNA: TGTGCCAGCAGTTACTCAGGGCAGGGGGCGAAGGTTGGCTACACCTTC; J gene: TRBJ1-2; V gene: TRBV6-5; clone size: -; D gene: TRBD1
CDR3 protein: CASSLGDRSPPPYGYTF; CDR3 DNA: TGCGCCAGCAGCTTGGGAGACAGGAGCCCACCACCTTATGGCTACACCTTC; J gene: TRBJ1-2; V gene: TRBV5-1; clone size: -; D gene: -
CDR3 protein: CASHLRTEAFF; CDR3 DNA: TGTGCCAGCCATCTTCGGACTGAAGCTTTCTTT; J gene: TRBJ1-1; V gene: TRBV6-5; clone size: few; D gene: -
CDR3 protein: CASSPPPGHEQYF; CDR3 DNA: TGTGCCAGCAGTCCGCCCCCAGGGCATGAGCAGTACTTC; J gene: TRBJ2-7; V gene: TRBV27; clone size: -; D gene: -
CDR3 protein: CASSQFQGGFFRSPLHF; CDR3 DNA: TGCGCCAGCAGCCAATTCCAGGGGGGTTTTTTCAGATCACCCCTCCACTTT; J gene: TRBJ1-6; V gene: TRBV4-1; clone size: -; D gene: TRBD1
CDR3 protein: CASSFGGGGAFF; CDR3 DNA: TGTGCCAGCAGTTTCGGCGGGGGGGGAGCTTTCTTT; J gene: TRBJ1-1; V gene: TRBV28; clone size: once; D gene: -
CDR3 protein: CASSQNLGTGYGYTF; CDR3 DNA: -; J gene: TRBJ1-2; V gene: TRBV14; clone size: -; D gene: -
CDR3 protein: CATRSKRVGELFF; CDR3 DNA: TGTGCCACCCGGTCAAAACGGGTCGGGGAGCTGTTTTTT; J gene: TRBJ2-2; V gene: TRBV24-1; clone size: once; D gene: -
CDR3 protein: CASSLVGARQKSDTQYF; CDR3 DNA: TGTGCCAGCAGCTTAGTTGGGGCACGTCAGAAATCAGATACGCAGTATTTT; J gene: TRBJ2-3; V gene: TRBV11-2; clone size: once; D gene: -
CDR3 protein: CASRAGTGASNQPQHF; CDR3 DNA: TGTGCCAGCAGGGCCGGGACAGGGGCCAGCAATCAGCCCCAGCATTTT; J gene: TRBJ1-5; V gene: TRBV27; clone size: -; D gene: TRBD1
CDR3 protein: CASSRTATNEKLFF; CDR3 DNA: TGTGCCAGCTCACGGACAGCAACTAATGAAAAACTGTTTTTT; J gene: TRBJ1-4; V gene: TRBV18; clone size: -; D gene: -
CDR3 protein: CAGGDEQYF; CDR3 DNA: TGTGCCGGGGGGGACGAGCAGTACTTC; J gene: TRBJ2-7; V gene: TRBV12-1; clone size: -; D gene: -
CDR3 protein: CAISLRGAEDTQYF; CDR3 DNA: TGTGCCATCAGTCTCCGGGGGGCGGAGGATACGCAGTATTTT; J gene: TRBJ2-3; V gene: TRBV10-3; clone size: -; D gene: -